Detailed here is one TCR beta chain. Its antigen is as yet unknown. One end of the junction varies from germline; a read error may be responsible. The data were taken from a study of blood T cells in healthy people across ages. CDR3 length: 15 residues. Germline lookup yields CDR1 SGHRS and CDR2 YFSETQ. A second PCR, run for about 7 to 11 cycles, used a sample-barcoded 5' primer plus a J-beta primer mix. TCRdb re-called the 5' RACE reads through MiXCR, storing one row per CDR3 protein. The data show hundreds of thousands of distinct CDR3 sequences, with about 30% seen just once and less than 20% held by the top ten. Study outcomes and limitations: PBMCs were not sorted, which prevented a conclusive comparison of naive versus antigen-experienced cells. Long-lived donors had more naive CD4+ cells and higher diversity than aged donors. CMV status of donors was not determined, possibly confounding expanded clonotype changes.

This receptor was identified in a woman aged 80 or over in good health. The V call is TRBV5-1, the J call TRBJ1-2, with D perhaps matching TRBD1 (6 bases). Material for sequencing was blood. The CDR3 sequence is CASSPGTSTNYDYTF. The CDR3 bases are TGCGCCAGCAGCCCCGGGACATCGACTAACTATGACTACACCTTC.